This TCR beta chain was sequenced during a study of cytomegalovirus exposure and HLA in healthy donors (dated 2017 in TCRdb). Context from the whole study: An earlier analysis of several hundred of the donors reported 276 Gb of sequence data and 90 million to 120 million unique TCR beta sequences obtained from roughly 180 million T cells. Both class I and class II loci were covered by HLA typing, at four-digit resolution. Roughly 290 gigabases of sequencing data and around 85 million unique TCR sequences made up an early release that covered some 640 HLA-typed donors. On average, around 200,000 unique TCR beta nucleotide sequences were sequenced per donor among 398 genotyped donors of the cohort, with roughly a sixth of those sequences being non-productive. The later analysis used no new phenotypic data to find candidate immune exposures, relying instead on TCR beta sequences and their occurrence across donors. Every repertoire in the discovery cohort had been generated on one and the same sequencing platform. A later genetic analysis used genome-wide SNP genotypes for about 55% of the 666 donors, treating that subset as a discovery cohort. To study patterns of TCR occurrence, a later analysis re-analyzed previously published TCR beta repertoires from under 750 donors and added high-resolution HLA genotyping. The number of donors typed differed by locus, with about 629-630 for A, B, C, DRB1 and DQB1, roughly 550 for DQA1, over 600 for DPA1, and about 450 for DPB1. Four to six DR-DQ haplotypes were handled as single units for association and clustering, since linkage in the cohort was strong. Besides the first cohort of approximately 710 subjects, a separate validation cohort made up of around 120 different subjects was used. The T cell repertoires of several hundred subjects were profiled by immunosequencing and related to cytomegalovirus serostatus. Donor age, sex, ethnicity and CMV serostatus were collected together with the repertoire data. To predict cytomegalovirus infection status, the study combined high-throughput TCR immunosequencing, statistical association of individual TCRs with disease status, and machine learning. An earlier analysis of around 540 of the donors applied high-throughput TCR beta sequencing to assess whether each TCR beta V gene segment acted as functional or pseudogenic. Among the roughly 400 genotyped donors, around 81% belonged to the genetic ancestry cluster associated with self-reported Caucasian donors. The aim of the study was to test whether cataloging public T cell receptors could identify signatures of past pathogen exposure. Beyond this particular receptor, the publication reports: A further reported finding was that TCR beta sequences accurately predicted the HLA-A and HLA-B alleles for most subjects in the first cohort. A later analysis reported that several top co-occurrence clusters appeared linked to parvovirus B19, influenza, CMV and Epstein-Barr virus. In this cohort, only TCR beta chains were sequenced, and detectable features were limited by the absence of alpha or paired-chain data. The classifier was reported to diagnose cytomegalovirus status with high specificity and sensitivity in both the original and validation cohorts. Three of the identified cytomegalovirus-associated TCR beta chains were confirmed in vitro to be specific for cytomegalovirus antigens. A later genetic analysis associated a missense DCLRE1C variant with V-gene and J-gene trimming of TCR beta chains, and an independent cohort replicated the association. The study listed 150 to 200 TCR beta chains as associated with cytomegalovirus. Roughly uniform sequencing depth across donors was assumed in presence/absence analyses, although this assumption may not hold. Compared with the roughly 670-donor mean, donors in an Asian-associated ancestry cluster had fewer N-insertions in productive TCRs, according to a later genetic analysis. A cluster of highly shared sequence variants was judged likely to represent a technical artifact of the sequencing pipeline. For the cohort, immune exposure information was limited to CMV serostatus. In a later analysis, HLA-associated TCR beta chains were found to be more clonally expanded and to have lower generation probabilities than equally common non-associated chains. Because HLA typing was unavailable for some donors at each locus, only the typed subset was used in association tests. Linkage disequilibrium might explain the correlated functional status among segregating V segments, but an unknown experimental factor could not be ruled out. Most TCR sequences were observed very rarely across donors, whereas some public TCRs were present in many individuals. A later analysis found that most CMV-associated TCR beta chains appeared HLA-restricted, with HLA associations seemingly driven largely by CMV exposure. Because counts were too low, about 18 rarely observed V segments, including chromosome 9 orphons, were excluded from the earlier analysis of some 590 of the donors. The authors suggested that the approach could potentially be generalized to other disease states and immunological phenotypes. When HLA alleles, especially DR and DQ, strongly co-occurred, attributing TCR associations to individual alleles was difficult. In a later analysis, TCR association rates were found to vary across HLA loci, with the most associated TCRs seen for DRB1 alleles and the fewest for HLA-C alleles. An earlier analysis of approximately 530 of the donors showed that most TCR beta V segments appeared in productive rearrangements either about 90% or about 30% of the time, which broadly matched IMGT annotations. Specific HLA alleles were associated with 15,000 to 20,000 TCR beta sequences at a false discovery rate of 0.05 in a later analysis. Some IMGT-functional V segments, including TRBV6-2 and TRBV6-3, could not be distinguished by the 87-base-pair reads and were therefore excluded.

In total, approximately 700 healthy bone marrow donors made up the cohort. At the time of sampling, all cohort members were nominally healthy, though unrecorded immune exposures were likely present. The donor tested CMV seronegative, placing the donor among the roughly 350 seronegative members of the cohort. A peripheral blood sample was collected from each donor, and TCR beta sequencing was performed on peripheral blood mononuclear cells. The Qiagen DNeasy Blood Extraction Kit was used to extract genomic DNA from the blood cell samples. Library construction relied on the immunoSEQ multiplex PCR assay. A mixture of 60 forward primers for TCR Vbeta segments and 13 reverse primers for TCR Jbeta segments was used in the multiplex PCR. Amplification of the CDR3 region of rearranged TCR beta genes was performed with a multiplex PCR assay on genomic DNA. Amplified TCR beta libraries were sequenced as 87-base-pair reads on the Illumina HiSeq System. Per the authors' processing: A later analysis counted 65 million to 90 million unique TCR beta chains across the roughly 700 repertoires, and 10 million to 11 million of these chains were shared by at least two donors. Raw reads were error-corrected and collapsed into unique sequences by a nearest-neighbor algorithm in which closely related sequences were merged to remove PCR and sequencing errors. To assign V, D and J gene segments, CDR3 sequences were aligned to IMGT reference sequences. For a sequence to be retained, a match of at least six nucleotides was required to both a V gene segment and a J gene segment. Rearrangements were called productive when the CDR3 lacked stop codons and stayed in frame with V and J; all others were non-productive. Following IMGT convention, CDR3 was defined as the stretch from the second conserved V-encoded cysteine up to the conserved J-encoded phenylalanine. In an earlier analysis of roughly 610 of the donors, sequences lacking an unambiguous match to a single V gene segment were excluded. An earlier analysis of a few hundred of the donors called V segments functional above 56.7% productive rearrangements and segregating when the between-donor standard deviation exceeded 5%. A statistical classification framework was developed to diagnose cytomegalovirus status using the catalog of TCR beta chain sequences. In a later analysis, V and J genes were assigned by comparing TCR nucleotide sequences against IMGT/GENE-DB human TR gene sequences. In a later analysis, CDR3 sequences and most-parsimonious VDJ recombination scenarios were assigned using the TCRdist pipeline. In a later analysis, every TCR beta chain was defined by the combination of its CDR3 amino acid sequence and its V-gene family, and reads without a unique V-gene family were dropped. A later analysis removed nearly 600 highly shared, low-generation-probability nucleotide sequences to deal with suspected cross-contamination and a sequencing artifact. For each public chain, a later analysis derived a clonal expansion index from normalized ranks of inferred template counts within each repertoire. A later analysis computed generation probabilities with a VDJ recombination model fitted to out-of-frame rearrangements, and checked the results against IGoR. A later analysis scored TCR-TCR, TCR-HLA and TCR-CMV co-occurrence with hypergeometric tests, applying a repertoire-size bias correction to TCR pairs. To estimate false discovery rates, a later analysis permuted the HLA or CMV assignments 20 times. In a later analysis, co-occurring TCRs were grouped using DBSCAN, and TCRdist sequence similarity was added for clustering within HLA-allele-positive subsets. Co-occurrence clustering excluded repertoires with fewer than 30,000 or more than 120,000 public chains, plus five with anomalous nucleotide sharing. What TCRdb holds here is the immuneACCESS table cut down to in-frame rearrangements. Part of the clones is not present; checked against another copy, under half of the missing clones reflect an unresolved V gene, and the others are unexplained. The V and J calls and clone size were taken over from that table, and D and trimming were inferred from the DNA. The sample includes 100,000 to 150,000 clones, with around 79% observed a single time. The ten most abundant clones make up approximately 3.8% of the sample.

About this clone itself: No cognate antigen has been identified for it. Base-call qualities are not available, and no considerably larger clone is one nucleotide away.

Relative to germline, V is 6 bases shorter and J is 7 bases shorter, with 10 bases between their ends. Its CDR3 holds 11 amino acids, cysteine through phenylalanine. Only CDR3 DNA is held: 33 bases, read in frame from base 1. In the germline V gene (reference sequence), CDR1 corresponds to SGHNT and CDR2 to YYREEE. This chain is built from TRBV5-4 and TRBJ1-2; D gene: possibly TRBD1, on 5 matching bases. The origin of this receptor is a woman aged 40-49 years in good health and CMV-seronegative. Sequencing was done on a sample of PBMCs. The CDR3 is CASTDQGGYTF. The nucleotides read TGTGCCAGCACAGACCAGGGTGGCTACACCTTC.